This record covers a single T cell receptor beta chain. This entry is derived from a study of control samples from healthy donors and cancer patients. This CDR3 comprises 15 residues. V was pared by 6 bases and J by 3 bases, with 5 bases of the junction left unmatched. Germline lookup yields CDR1 ENHRY and CDR2 SYGVKD. This table comes from immunoSEQ multiplex PCR, and its TCRdb copy is limited to in-frame clones, with some not included. The sample shows roughly 70,000 clones, 75% to 90% of them seen only once. The J gene is TRBJ2-2, the V gene TRBV10-3; TRBD1 matches at 9 bases. The specimen was blood. The clonotype was recovered from a man aged 45-65 years in good health. Written as DNA, the CDR3 is TGTGCCATCAGCCCGGACAGGGGCTACACCGGGGAGCTGTTTTTT. Translation: CAISPDRGYTGELFF.